The next 29 T cell receptor beta chains were all read from a single sample in a study of blood T cell repertoires in COVID-19. The table came from immunoSEQ multiplex PCR; TCRdb's copy has only in-frame clones and leaves some out. The repertoire holds 200,000 to 300,000 clones, with 88% as singletons. Sequencing was performed on peripheral blood. These receptors originate from a middle-aged woman who had recovered from COVID-19.

This chain connects TRBV28 to TRBJ2-5, with TRBD1 as a possible D gene (5 bases). Germline lookup yields CDR1 MDHEN and CDR2 SYDVKM. This CDR3 contains 14 residues. V gave up 10 bases and J gave up 4 bases, with 19 bases separating them. The CDR3 DNA is TGTGCCACCCTGGGGCGGTCGGGTCGAGAGACCCAGTACTTC. Protein: CATLGRSGRETQYF.

This chain connects TRBV12-3 or TRBV12-4 to TRBJ1-2; possibly TRBD1 for D (5 bases). The CDR3 totals 13 residues. Trimming removed 5 bases from V and 5 bases from J, with 12 bases in between. In nucleotides, the CDR3 is TGTGCCAGCAGTGCCGGCGGGACGTATGGCTACACCTTC. Protein product: CASSAGGTYGYTF.

This clone occurred once. The V call is TRBV12-3 or TRBV12-4, the J call TRBJ2-3; weak D call: TRBD2 (5 bases). The CDR3 totals 13 residues. V was pared by 6 bases and J by 2 bases, with 9 bases between. DNA of the CDR3: TGTGCCAGCAGGAGGGCGTTCACAGATACGCAGTATTTT. Amino acids: CASRRAFTDTQYF.

The V call is TRBV27, the J call TRBJ2-7; 8 positions match TRBD2. The CDR3 covers 13 residues. Germline values: CDR1 MNHEY, CDR2 SMNVEV (reference sequence). V shed 6 bases and J 7 bases; nucleotides not matched to a gene: 8. CDR3 sequence reads: CASRPGGAPEQYF. The CDR3 DNA reads as TGTGCCAGCAGGCCGGGGGGGGCCCCAGAGCAGTACTTC.

V and J are TRBV7-9 and TRBJ1-4; 10 nucleotides agree with TRBD1. J lost 0 bases, V lost 5 bases, and 3 bases had no gene match. The germline gives CDR1 SEHNR, CDR2 FQNEAQ (reference sequence). This CDR3 spans 16 amino acids. CDR3 sequence: CASSPGQGPTNEKLFF. The CDR3 DNA follows: TGTGCCAGCAGCCCGGGACAGGGGCCAACTAATGAAAAACTGTTTTTT.

The chain combines TRBV2 with TRBJ2-1; a possible D gene is TRBD1 (5 bases). The CDR3 covers 13 residues. In germline, CDR1 is SNHLY, CDR2 FYNNEI. Here the CDR3 DNA reads TGTGCGCTTCGGCAGGGCCCCTACAATGAGCAGTTCTTC. Translation: CALRQGPYNEQFF.

The chain carries TRBV7-2 and TRBJ2-5; D may be TRBD2 (7 bases). From germline, CDR1 is SGHTA and CDR2 FQGNSA. The CDR3 is made up of 14 amino acids. V was shortened by 7 bases and J by 1 base, with 13 bases between the two germline ends. The CDR3 nucleotides are TGTGCCAGCAAAGGAGGGGGGGGCCAAGAGACCCAGTACTTC. It encodes CASKGGGGQETQYF.

Only a few counts were recorded for this clone. V gene TRBV7-2 combines with J gene TRBJ2-2; 10 bases align to TRBD1. The J segment lost 4 bases and the V segment lost 5 bases, leaving 4 bases of the junction unmatched. Germline V gene sequence: CDR1 SGHTA, CDR2 FQGNSA. The CDR3 sequence is 15 residues long. The CDR3 coding sequence is TGTGCCAGCAGCCAAAGGACAGGGGGCACCGGGGAGCTGTTTTTT. It translates to CASSQRTGGTGELFF. The whole variable domain, filled in from reference TRBV7-2 and TRBJ2-2, reads GAGVSQSPSNKVTEKGKDVELRCDPISGHTALYWYRQSLGQGLEFLIYFQGNSAPDKSGLPSDRFSAERTGGSVSTLTIQRTQQEDSAVYLCASSQRTGGTGELFFGEGSRLTVL.

The chain recombines TRBV4-3 with TRBJ1-1; 8 bases are shared with TRBD1. J gave up 3 bases and V 3 bases, and 6 bases lay outside the gene matches. The germline V gene encodes CDR1 LGHNA and CDR2 YSLEER. This CDR3 has 15 amino acids. Here the CDR3 reads CASSQEAGGYTEAFF. For the CDR3, the DNA is TGCGCCAGCAGCCAGGAGGCAGGGGGCTACACTGAAGCTTTCTTT.

The chain joins TRBV7-9 to TRBJ1-2, with 8 bases aligning to TRBD1. Unmatched junction bases numbered 8, after V lost 5 bases and J lost 3 bases. Germline CDR1 reads SEHNR; CDR2 reads FQNEAQ (reference sequence). The CDR3 totals 15 residues. CDR3 nucleotides: TGTGCCAGCAGCAAAGACAGGGGCGGAGACTATGGCTACACCTTC. Its translation is CASSKDRGGDYGYTF.

In this sample, this clone turned up once. The chain carries TRBV6-6 and TRBJ1-5; maybe TRBD1 (5 bases). Germline CDR1 MNHNY, CDR2 SVGAGI (reference sequence). Trimming removed 0 bases at V and 7 bases at J, with 13 bases between. The CDR3 extends over 15 amino acids. The CDR3 sequence: CASSYSQGSGQPQHF. In DNA form, the CDR3 reads TGTGCCAGCAGTTACTCTCAGGGTTCGGGCCAGCCCCAGCATTTT.

This chain connects TRBV6-6 to TRBJ2-5, with a possible D match to TRBD2 (5 bases). This CDR3 has 13 residues. Germline-derived CDR1 and CDR2 are MNHNY and SVGAGI (reference sequence). Between the trimmed V and J ends, which lost 7 bases and 3 bases, there was a span of 12 bases. CDR3 loop: CASTRGPKETQYF. CDR3 sequence (DNA): TGTGCCAGCACCCGAGGGCCGAAAGAGACCCAGTACTTC.

This clone was counted a few times. The chain joins TRBV7-9 to TRBJ1-5; no clear D gene. Germline CDR1 is SEHNR and CDR2 is FQNEAQ (reference sequence). V shed 6 bases and J shed 1 base, with 10 bases lying between them. The CDR3 spans 14 residues. CDR3 sequence reads: CASSPPGSNQPQHF. The CDR3 nucleotides are TGTGCCAGCAGTCCTCCGGGGAGCAATCAGCCCCAGCATTTT.

V and J are TRBV19 and TRBJ2-7; 8 nucleotides agree with TRBD2. The CDR3 is 15 residues long. Trimming took 5 bases from V and 0 from J; bases not matched to a gene: 6. Germline V gene data show CDR1 as LNHDA and CDR2 as SQIVND (reference sequence). The CDR3 sequence is CASSGASGSSYEQYF. The CDR3 region has the DNA TGTGCCAGTAGTGGCGCTAGCGGGTCCTCCTACGAGCAGTACTTC.

As to this clone: Other DNA sequences of this sample code for an identical CDR3. The J gene is TRBJ1-1, the V gene TRBV18, with D possibly TRBD1 on 5 matching bases. V was clipped by 6 bases and J by 1 base, with 15 bases between them. This CDR3 is built from 15 residues. Per the germline V gene, CDR1 is KGHSH and CDR2 is LQKENI. CDR3 loop: CASSPQDKKNTEAFF. DNA of the CDR3: TGTGCCAGCTCCCCCCAGGACAAAAAGAACACTGAAGCTTTCTTT.

This clone is a singleton in its sample. J is TRBJ2-6 and V is TRBV5-4; 9 nucleotides agree with TRBD1. The CDR3 is 16 amino acids. After removal of 4 bases from V and 13 bases from J, the junction contained 15 bases not matched to a gene. CDR1 is SGHNT, CDR2 YYREEE, per germline (reference sequence). CDR3 amino acids: CASSPTARTGADVLTF. Here the CDR3 DNA reads TGTGCCAGCAGCCCCACGGCGCGGACAGGGGCGGATGTCCTGACTTTC. Supplemented by reference TRBV5-4 and TRBJ2-6, the full variable domain reads ETGVTQSPTHLIKTRGQQVTLRCSSQSGHNTVSWYQQALGQGPQFIFQYYREEENGRGNFPPRFSGLQFPNYSSELNVNALELDDSALYLCASSPTARTGADVLTFGAGSRLTVL.

This sequence joins TRBV6-5 and TRBJ2-1, with D unresolved. Germline V gene sequence: CDR1 MNHEY, CDR2 SVGAGI. The V end lost 2 bases, the J end lost 0 bases, and 8 bases lay between the germline ends. This CDR3 is 15 amino acids long. DNA of the CDR3: TGTGCCAGCAGTTACGAGGCCAGCTCCTACAATGAGCAGTTCTTC. This encodes CASSYEASSYNEQFF.

This chain joins TRBV19 and TRBJ1-4; TRBD1 is a possible D gene (6 bases). The germline V and J ends were trimmed by 1 base and 4 bases, with 13 bases remaining between them. In germline, CDR1 is LNHDA, CDR2 SQIVND (reference sequence). This CDR3 has 16 residues. The CDR3 DNA reads TGTGCCAGTAGTATAGGGGCAGGGGTTGGTAATGAAAAACTGTTTTTT. Its translation is CASSIGAGVGNEKLFF.

This rearrangement joins TRBV30 to TRBJ1-4, with 11 bases that match TRBD1. V lost 2 bases and J lost 7; bases outside the gene matches: 6. This CDR3 is built from 15 residues. From germline, CDR1 is GTSNPN and CDR2 SVGIG (reference sequence). The CDR3 spells CAWSQGGTGGEKLFF. As DNA, the CDR3 is TGTGCCTGGAGTCAGGGGGGGACAGGGGGTGAAAAACTGTTTTTT.

This clone was seen only once. This chain links TRBV7-8 with TRBJ2-3; no clear D. The germline V gene encodes CDR1 SGHVS and CDR2 FQNEAQ. Trimming removed 4 bases from V and 8 bases from J, with 7 bases in between. The CDR3 length is 11 residues. CDR3 sequence reads: CASSSPGTQYF. DNA for the CDR3: TGTGCCAGCAGCTCCCCGGGTACGCAGTATTTT.

The J gene is TRBJ2-2, the V gene TRBV9; a possible D gene is TRBD2 (5 bases). This CDR3 has 17 amino acids. Trimming shortened V by 3 bases and J by 3 bases, and 18 bases separated the two germline ends. Germline values: CDR1 SGDLS, CDR2 YYNGEE. The CDR3 DNA follows: TGTGCCAGCAGCGAAGCCGGGAAACCGGCGGACACCGGGGAGCTGTTTTTT. This encodes CASSEAGKPADTGELFF.

V gene TRBV5-8 combines with J gene TRBJ1-2; no clear D. This CDR3 contains 14 residues. The V gene lost 3 bases and the J gene lost 6 bases, with 15 bases spanning the gap. The germline V gene has CDR1 SGHTS and CDR2 YDEGEE. CDR3 region: CASSSRGFGHGYTF. CDR3 DNA sequence: TGTGCCAGCAGCTCTCGAGGCTTCGGCCATGGCTACACCTTC.

The gene calls are TRBV6-5 and TRBJ1-1, with D possibly matching TRBD1 (6 bases). Per germline, CDR1 MNHEY and CDR2 SVGAGI. The V and J ends lost 5 bases and 4 bases respectively, with 14 bases between them. This CDR3 spans 14 amino acids. The CDR3 sequence: CASSIQGRATEAFF. The CDR3 coding sequence is TGTGCCAGCAGTATACAGGGCAGGGCCACTGAAGCTTTCTTT.

This sequence joins TRBV7-2 and TRBJ2-1, with a tentative D call TRBD2 (6 bases). Trimming pared 3 bases from V and 12 bases from J, leaving 15 bases between. This CDR3 has 13 amino acids. The germline V gene has CDR1 SGHTA and CDR2 FQGNSA. The CDR3 nucleotides are TGTGCCAGCAGCTTCGGTCCCCTGGGGGGGCAGTTCTTC. It is translated as CASSFGPLGGQFF.

This chain uses TRBV27 with TRBJ2-4, with a possible D match to TRBD2 (6 bases). The V gene lost 5 bases and the J gene lost 4 bases, with 15 bases spanning the gap. Germline V gene lookup returns CDR1 MNHEY and CDR2 SMNVEV (reference sequence). The length of the CDR3 is 15 residues. The CDR3 loop reads CASSPRAGPKNIQYF. CDR3 nucleotides: TGTGCCAGCAGTCCCCGGGCGGGACCAAAAAACATTCAGTACTTC.

This sequence joins TRBV2 and TRBJ1-2; a possible D gene is TRBD1 (6 bases). The CDR3 covers 14 residues. Trimming left V 6 bases short and J 8 bases short, with 19 bases between. Germline loops: CDR1 SNHLY, CDR2 FYNNEI. This chain's CDR3 is CASRQGAGEGGYTF. CDR3 in DNA: TGTGCCAGCAGACAGGGCGCCGGTGAGGGGGGCTACACCTTC. The variable domain in full, with the rest retrieved from reference TRBV2 and TRBJ1-2, is EPEVTQTPSHQVTQMGQEVILRCVPISNHLYFYWYRQILGQKVEFLVSFYNNEISEKSEIFDDQFSVERPDGSNFTLKIRSTKLEDSAMYFCASRQGAGEGGYTFGSGTRLTVV.

This clone is a singleton in its sample. This chain uses TRBV5-6 with TRBJ2-3; TRBD2 agrees at 10 bases. Germline loops: CDR1 SGHDT, CDR2 YYEEEE. This CDR3 is 15 amino acids long. J gave up 4 bases and V 6 bases, and 8 bases lay outside the gene matches. CDR3 amino acids: CASTRSGRGADTQYF. In DNA form, the CDR3 reads TGTGCCAGCACCCGAAGCGGGAGGGGGGCAGATACGCAGTATTTT.

The V call is TRBV20-1, the J call TRBJ1-1; a possible D gene is TRBD1 (5 bases). In germline, CDR1 is DFQATT, CDR2 SNEGSKA (reference sequence). V was shortened by 3 bases and J by 1 base, with 12 bases between the two germline ends. The CDR3 covers 14 residues. CDR3 in amino acids: CSASGQGGNTEAFF. The CDR3 nucleotides are TGCAGTGCTAGTGGCCAGGGTGGGAACACTGAAGCTTTCTTT.

The gene calls are TRBV9 and TRBJ1-5, with D perhaps TRBD1 (5 bases). This CDR3 contains 15 residues. The germline V gene has CDR1 SGDLS and CDR2 YYNGEE. V shed 2 bases and J shed 6 bases, with 15 bases lying between them. CDR3 in amino acids: CASSVGTVGGQPQHF. The CDR3 DNA sequence: TGTGCCAGCAGCGTCGGCACCGTCGGGGGTCAGCCCCAGCATTTT.